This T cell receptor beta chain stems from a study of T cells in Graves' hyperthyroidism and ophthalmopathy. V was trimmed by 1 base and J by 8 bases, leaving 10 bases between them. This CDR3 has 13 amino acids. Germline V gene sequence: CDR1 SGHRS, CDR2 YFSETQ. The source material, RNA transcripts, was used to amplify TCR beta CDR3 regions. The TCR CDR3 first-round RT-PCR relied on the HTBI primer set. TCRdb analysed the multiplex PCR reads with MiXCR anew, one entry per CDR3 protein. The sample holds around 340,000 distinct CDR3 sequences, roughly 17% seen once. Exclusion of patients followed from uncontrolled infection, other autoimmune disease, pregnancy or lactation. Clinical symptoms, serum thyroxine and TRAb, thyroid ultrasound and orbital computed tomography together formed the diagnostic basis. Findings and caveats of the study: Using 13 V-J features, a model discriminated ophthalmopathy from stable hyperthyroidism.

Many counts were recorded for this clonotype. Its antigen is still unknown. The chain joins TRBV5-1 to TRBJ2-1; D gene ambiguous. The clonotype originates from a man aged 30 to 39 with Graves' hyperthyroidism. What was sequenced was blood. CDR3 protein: CASSLTKTYEQFF. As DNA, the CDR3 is TGCGCCAGCAGCTTGACAAAGACCTATGAGCAGTTCTTC.